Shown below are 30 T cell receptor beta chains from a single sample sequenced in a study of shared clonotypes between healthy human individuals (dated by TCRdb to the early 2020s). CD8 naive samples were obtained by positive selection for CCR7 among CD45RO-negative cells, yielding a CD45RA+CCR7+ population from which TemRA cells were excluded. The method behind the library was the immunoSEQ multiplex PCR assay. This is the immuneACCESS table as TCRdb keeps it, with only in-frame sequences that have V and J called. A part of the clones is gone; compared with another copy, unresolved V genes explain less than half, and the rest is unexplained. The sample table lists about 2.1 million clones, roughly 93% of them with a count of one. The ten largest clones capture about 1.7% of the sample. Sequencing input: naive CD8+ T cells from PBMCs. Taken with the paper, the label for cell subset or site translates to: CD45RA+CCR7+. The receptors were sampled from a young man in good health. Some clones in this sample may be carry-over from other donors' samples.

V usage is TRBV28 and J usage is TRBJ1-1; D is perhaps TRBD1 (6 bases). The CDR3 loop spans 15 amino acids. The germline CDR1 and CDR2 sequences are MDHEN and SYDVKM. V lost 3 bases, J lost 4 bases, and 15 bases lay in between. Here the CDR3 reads CASSFLTGLGTEAFF. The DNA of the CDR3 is TGTGCCAGCAGTTTCCTAACAGGGCTGGGCACTGAAGCTTTCTTT. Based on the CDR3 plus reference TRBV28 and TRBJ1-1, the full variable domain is DVKVTQSSRYLVKRTGEKVFLECVQDMDHENMFWYRQDPGLGLRLIYFSYDVKMKEKGDIPEGYSVSREKKERFSLILESASTNQTSMYLCASSFLTGLGTEAFFGQGTRLTVV.

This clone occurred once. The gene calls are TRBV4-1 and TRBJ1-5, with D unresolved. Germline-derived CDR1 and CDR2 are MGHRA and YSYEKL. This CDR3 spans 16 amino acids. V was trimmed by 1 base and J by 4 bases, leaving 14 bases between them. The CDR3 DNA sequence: TGCGCCAGCAGCCAAGTCCGGAGAGAGGGAAATCAGCCCCAGCATTTT. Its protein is CASSQVRREGNQPQHF.

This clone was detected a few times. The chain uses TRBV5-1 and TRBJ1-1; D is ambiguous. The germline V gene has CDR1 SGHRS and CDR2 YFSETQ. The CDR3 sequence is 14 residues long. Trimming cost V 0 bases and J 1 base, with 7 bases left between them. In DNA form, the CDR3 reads TGCGCCAGCAGCTTGGCCGTACAGAACACTGAAGCTTTCTTT. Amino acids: CASSLAVQNTEAFF.

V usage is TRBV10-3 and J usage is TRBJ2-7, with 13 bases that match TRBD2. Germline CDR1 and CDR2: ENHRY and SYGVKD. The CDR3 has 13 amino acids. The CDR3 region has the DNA TGTGGTACTAGCGGGAGGGCCTCTCACGAGCAGTACTTC. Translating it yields CGTSGRASHEQYF.

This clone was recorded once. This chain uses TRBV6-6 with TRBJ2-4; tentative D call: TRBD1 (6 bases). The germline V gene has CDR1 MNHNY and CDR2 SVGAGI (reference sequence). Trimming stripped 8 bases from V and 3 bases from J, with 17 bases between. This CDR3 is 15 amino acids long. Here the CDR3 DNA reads TGTGCCAGCGGCCTCGGACAGTCTGGCAAAAACATTCAGTACTTC. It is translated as CASGLGQSGKNIQYF.

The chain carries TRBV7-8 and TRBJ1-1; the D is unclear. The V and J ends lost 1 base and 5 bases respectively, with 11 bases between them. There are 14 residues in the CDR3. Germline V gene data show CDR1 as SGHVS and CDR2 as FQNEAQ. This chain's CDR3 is CASSLVKFGTEAFF. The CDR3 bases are TGTGCCAGCAGCTTAGTGAAGTTCGGGACTGAAGCTTTCTTT.

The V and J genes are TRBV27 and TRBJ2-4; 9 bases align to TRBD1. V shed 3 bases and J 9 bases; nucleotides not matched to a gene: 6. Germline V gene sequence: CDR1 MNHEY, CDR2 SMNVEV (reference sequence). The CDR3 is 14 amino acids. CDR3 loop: CASSFRDREGIQYF. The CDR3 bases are TGTGCCAGCAGTTTTAGGGACAGGGAGGGCATTCAGTACTTC.

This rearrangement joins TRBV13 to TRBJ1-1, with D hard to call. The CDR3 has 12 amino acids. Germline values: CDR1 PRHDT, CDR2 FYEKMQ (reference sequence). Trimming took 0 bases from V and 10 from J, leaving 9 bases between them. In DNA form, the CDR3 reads TGTGCCAGCAGCTTAGGAAGGGCCGGAGCTTTCTTT. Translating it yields CASSLGRAGAFF.

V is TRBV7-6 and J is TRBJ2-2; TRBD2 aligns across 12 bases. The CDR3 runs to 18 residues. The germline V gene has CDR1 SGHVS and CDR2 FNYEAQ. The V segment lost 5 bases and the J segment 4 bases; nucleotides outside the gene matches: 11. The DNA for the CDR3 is TGTGCCAGCAGCCTCCGACACGGGGGACTAGCGGGCACCGGGGAGCTGTTTTTT. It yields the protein CASSLRHGGLAGTGELFF.

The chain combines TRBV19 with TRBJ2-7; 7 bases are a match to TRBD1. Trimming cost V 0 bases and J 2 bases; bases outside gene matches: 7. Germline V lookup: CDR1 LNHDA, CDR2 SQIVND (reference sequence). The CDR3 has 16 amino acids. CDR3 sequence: CASSIDLRTGTYEQYF. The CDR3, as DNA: TGTGCCAGTAGTATAGATCTCCGGACAGGTACCTACGAGCAGTACTTC.

CDR3 region: CASSTLPGNSEKLFF. The CDR3 nucleotides read TGTGCCAGTAGTACCCTCCCTGGGAATAGTGAAAAACTGTTTTTT. The chain recombines TRBV19 with TRBJ1-4, with no clear D. The length of the CDR3 is 15 residues. The V end was cut by 4 bases, the J end by 7 bases, with 16 bases between. CDR1 is LNHDA, CDR2 SQIVND, per germline (reference sequence).

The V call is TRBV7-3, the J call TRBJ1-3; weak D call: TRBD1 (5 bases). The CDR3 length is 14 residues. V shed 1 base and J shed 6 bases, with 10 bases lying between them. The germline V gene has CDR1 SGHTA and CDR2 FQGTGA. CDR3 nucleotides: TGTGCCAGCAGCTTAAACTCTGGGGCAAACACCATATATTTT. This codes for CASSLNSGANTIYF.

In nucleotides, the CDR3 is TGTGCCACCCAACAATGGCTAGCGGCATTCATGAATACGCAGTATTTT. Translated, it gives CATQQWLAAFMNTQYF. The gene calls are TRBV13 and TRBJ2-3; 7 bases are shared with TRBD2. CDR3 length: 16 residues. In germline, CDR1 is PRHDT, CDR2 FYEKMQ (reference sequence). With V trimmed by 10 bases and J by 7 bases, 20 bases remained unmatched. The full variable domain, its missing parts supplied by reference TRBV13 and TRBJ2-3, is AAGVIQSPRHLIKEKRETATLKCYPIPRHDTVYWYQQGPGQDPQFLISFYEKMQSDKGSIPDRFSAQQFSDYHSELNMSSLELGDSALYFCATQQWLAAFMNTQYFGPGTRLTVL.

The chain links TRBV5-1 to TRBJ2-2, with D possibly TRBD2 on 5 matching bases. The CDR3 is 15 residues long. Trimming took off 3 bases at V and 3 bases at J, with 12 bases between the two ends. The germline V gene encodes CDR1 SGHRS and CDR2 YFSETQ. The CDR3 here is CASSSRPEDTGELFF. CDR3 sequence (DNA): TGCGCCAGCAGCTCCCGCCCGGAGGACACCGGGGAGCTGTTTTTT. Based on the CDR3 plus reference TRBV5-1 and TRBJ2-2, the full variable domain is KAGVTQTPRYLIKTRGQQVTLSCSPISGHRSVSWYQQTPGQGLQFLFEYFSETQRNKGNFPGRFSGRQFSNSRSEMNVSTLELGDSALYLCASSSRPEDTGELFFGEGSRLTVL.

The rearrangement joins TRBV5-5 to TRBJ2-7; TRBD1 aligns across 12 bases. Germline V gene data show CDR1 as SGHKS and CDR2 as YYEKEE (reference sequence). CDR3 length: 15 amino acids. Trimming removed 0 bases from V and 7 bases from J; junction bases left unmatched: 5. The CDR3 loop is CASSLDGTGGFEQYF. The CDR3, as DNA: TGTGCCAGCAGCTTGGATGGGACAGGGGGCTTTGAGCAGTACTTC.

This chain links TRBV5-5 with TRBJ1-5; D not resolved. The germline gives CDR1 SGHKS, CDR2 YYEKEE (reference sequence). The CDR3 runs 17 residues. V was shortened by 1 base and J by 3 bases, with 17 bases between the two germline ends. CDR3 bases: TGTGCCAGCAGCTTGTTTCTCAGACTCCCGAACAATCAGCCCCAGCATTTT. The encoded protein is CASSLFLRLPNNQPQHF.

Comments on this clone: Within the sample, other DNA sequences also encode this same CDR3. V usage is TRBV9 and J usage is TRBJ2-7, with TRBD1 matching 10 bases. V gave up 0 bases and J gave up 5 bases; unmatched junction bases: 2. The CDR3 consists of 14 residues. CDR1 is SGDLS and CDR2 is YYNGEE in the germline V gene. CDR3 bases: TGTGCCAGCAGCGTAGGAGACAGGGGGCACGAGCAGTACTTC. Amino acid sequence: CASSVGDRGHEQYF.

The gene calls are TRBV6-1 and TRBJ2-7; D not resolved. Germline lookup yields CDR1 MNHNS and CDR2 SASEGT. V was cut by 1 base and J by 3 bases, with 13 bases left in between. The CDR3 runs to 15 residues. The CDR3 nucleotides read TGTGCCAGCAGTGAAGGCCTGTGGCAGCTCTACGAGCAGTACTTC. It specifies CASSEGLWQLYEQYF.

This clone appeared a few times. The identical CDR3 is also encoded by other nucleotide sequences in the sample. The CDR3: CATSRGTGYGYTF. The CDR3 DNA follows: TGTGCCACCAGCAGAGGGACAGGCTATGGCTACACCTTC. V gene TRBV15 combines with J gene TRBJ1-2; 7 bases align to TRBD1. Trimming cost V 1 base and J 4 bases; bases outside gene matches: 0. Looked up from germline, CDR1 is LNHNV and CDR2 is YYDKDF (reference sequence). The length of the CDR3 is 13 residues.

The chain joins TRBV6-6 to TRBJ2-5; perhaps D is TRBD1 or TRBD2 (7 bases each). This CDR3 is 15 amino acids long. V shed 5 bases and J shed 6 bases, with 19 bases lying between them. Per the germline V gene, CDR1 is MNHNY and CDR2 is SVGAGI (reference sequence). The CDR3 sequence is CASSAAGGGLKTQYF. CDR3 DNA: TGTGCCAGCAGTGCCGCAGGGGGGGGGTTGAAGACCCAGTACTTC.

The CDR3 sequence: CASSMRGSEQYF. CDR3 sequence (DNA): TGTGCCAGCAGCATGAGGGGCAGCGAGCAGTACTTC. The chain has TRBV11-2 and TRBJ2-7; D assignment may be TRBD1 or TRBD2 (5 bases each). Germline assignment: CDR1 SGHAT and CDR2 FQNNGV. CDR3 length: 12 residues. V shed 5 bases and J shed 6 bases, with 11 bases lying between them.

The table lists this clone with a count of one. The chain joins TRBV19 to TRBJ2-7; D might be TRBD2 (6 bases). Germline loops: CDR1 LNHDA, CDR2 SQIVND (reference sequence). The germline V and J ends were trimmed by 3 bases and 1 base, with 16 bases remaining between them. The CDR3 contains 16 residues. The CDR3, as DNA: TGTGCCAGTAGTATCTTGGGGACTGACCCTTCCTACGAGCAGTACTTC. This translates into CASSILGTDPSYEQYF.

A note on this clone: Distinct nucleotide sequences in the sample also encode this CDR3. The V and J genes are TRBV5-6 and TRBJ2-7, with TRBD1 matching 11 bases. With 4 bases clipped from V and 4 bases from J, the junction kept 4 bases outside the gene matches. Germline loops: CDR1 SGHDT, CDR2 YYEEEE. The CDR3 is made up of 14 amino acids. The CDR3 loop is CASSLGQGAYEQYF. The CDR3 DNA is TGTGCCAGCAGCCTCGGACAGGGGGCATACGAGCAGTACTTC.

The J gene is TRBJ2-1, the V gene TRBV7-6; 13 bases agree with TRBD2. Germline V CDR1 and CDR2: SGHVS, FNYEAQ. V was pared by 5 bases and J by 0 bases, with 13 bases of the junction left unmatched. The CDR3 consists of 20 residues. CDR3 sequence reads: CASSRPTSGRPTHSYNEQFF. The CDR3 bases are TGTGCCAGCAGCCGGCCGACTAGCGGGAGGCCCACCCACTCCTACAATGAGCAGTTCTTC.

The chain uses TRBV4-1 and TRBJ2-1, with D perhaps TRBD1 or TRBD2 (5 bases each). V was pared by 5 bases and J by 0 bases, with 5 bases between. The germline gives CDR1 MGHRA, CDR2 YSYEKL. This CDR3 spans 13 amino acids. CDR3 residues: CASSGTSYNEQFF. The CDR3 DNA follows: TGCGCCAGCAGCGGGACCTCCTACAATGAGCAGTTCTTC.

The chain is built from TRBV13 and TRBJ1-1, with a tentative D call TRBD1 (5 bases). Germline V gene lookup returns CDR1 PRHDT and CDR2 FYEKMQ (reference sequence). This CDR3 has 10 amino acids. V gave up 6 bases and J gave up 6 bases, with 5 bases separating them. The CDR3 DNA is TGTGCCAGCAGGGGGGCTGAAGCTTTCTTT. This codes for CASRGAEAFF.

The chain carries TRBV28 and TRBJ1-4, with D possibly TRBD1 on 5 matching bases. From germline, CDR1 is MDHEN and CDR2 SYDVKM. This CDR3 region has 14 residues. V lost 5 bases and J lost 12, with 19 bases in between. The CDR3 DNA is TGTGCCAGCAGTCTCCCGGGGGATGCGGCCCAACTGTTTTTT. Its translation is CASSLPGDAAQLFF.

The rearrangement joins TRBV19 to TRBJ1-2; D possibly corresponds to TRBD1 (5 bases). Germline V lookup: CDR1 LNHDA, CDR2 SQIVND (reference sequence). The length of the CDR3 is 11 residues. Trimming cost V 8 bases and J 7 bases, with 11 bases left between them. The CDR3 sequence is CASSPGFGYTF. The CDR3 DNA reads TGTGCCAGTTCCCCAGGGTTTGGCTACACCTTC.

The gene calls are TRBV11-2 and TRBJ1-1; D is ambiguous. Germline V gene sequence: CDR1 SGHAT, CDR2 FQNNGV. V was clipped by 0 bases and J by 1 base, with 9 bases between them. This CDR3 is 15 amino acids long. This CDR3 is CASSLDNRQNTEAFF. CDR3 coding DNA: TGTGCCAGCAGCTTAGATAATCGGCAGAACACTGAAGCTTTCTTT.

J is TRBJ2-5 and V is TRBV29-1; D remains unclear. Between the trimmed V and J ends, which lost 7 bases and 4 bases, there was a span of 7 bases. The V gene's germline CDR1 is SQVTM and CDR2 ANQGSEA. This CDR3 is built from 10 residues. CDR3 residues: CSATLETQYF. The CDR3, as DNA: TGCAGCGCTACTTTAGAGACCCAGTACTTC.